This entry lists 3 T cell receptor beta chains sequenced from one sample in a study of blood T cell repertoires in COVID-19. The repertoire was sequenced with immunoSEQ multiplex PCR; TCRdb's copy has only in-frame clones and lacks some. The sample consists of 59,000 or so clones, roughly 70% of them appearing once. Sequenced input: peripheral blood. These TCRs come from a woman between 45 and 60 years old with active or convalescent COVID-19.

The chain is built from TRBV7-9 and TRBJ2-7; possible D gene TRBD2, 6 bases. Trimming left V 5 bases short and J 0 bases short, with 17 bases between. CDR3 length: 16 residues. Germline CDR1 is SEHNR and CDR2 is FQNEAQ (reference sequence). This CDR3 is CASSTSGTWGSYEQYF. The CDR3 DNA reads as TGTGCCAGCAGCACATCCGGGACTTGGGGCTCCTACGAGCAGTACTTC.

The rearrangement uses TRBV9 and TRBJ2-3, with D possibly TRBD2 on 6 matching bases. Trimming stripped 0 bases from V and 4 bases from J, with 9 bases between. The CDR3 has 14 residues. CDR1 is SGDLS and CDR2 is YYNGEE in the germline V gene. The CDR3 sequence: CASSVGGDSDTQYF. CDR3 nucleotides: TGTGCCAGCAGCGTAGGAGGGGACTCAGATACGCAGTATTTT.

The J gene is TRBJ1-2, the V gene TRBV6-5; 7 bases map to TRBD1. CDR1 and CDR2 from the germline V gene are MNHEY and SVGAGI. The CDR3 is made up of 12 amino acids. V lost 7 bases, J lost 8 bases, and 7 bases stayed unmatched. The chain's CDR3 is CASTQGGRGYTF. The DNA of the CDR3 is TGTGCCAGCACCCAGGGGGGTAGAGGCTACACCTTC.